These 25 T cell receptor beta chains share one sample of origin, sequenced in a study of high-grade serous ovarian cancer treatment subgroups. Tumor tissue was taken before any definitive surgery or chemotherapy was given. Profiled with immunoSEQ multiplex PCR; TCRdb holds only in-frame clones, not every one. The table has several thousand clones, around 78% seen once. Sequenced material: tumor tissue. The receptors derive from a human donor with high-grade serous ovarian cancer.

V usage is TRBV7-8 and J usage is TRBJ1-5; D is unclear. Trimming cost V 4 bases and J 0 bases, with 7 bases left between them. This CDR3 is 14 amino acids long. From germline, CDR1 is SGHVS and CDR2 FQNEAQ. The CDR3 nucleotides read TGTGCCAGCAGCTCCCCATATAGCAATCAGCCCCAGCATTTT. Its protein is CASSSPYSNQPQHF.

CDR3 sequence: CASSVGTGFKQFF. The CDR3 DNA reads as TGTGCCAGCAGTGTAGGGACGGGCTTTAAGCAGTTCTTC. The chain uses TRBV27 and TRBJ2-1; D is possibly TRBD1 or TRBD2 (5 bases each). Trimming took 5 bases from V and 11 from J, leaving 16 bases between them. The CDR3 covers 13 residues. Germline lookup yields CDR1 MNHEY and CDR2 SMNVEV (reference sequence).

The chain is built from TRBV29-1 and TRBJ2-1, with TRBD2 matching over 7 bases. The trim removed 2 bases at V and 5 bases at J, leaving 3 bases unmatched. CDR1 and CDR2 from the germline V gene are SQVTM and ANQGSEA. The CDR3 is made up of 13 amino acids. The CDR3 loop reads CSVEPGGDNEQFF. CDR3 in DNA: TGCAGCGTTGAACCTGGGGGGGACAATGAGCAGTTCTTC.

This chain uses TRBV10-3 with TRBJ1-2; D is uncertain. The CDR3 has 16 amino acids. Germline assignment: CDR1 ENHRY and CDR2 SYGVKD. Trimming shortened V by 2 bases and J by 2 bases, and 15 bases separated the two germline ends. CDR3 residues: CAISEGGEGWNYGYTF. CDR3 coding DNA: TGTGCCATCAGTGAGGGCGGTGAGGGATGGAACTATGGCTACACCTTC.

This clone was seen a few times. The CDR3: CASISSSGVNQPQHF. CDR3 DNA: TGTGCCAGCATTAGTTCTTCAGGGGTGAATCAGCCCCAGCATTTT. This chain links TRBV28 with TRBJ1-5, with TRBD1 as a possible D gene (6 bases). The CDR3 sequence is 15 residues long. Germline V lookup: CDR1 MDHEN, CDR2 SYDVKM. The V and J ends lost 7 bases and 4 bases respectively, with 17 bases between them. Based on the CDR3 plus reference TRBV28 and TRBJ1-5, the full variable domain is DVKVTQSSRYLVKRTGEKVFLECVQDMDHENMFWYRQDPGLGLRLIYFSYDVKMKEKGDIPEGYSVSREKKERFSLILESASTNQTSMYLCASISSSGVNQPQHFGDGTRLSIL.

V usage is TRBV20-1 and J usage is TRBJ1-2; the D gene is possibly TRBD1 (5 bases). V lost 5 bases to trimming and J lost 4 bases, with 5 bases between them. Germline V gene sequence: CDR1 DFQATT, CDR2 SNEGSKA (reference sequence). This CDR3 is built from 10 residues. This chain's CDR3 is CSADSYGYTF. The DNA for the CDR3 is TGCAGTGCTGACAGCTATGGCTACACCTTC.

The chain couples TRBV11-1 to TRBJ2-7; TRBD2 matches at 10 bases. The CDR3 covers 15 residues. Germline CDR1 and CDR2: SGHAT and FQDESV (reference sequence). The trim removed 5 bases at V and 3 bases at J, leaving 7 bases unmatched. CDR3 protein: CASSPSGGTIYEQYF. CDR3 in DNA: TGTGCCAGCAGCCCTAGCGGGGGAACAATCTACGAGCAGTACTTC.

This CDR3 is CASSFLGRRSYNEQFF. The CDR3 nucleotides are TGTGCCAGCAGTTTTCTCGGGCGCCGCTCCTACAATGAGCAGTTCTTC. The chain links TRBV28 to TRBJ2-1; unclear D gene. Germline CDR1 MDHEN, CDR2 SYDVKM. The CDR3 is 16 amino acids. The ends were cut back, 3 bases at V and 0 bases at J, with 12 bases in the middle.

Remarks on this clone: Distinct nucleotide sequences in the sample also encode this CDR3. The chain carries TRBV10-3 and TRBJ2-7, with D perhaps given as TRBD1 or TRBD2 (5 bases each). With 5 bases removed from V and 7 bases from J, the gap between germline ends came to 18 bases. CDR1 and CDR2 from the germline V gene are ENHRY and SYGVKD. The CDR3 contains 14 residues. CDR3 loop: CAISSGTGSWEQYF. Written as DNA, the CDR3 is TGTGCCATCAGTTCCGGGACGGGTTCTTGGGAGCAGTACTTC.

V usage is TRBV15 and J usage is TRBJ1-5; the match to TRBD1 covers 7 bases. Germline V lookup: CDR1 LNHNV, CDR2 YYDKDF (reference sequence). The CDR3 contains 13 residues. V dropped 2 bases and J dropped 11; count of bases not matched to a gene: 6. The DNA for the CDR3 is TGTGCCACCAGCAGAACCGGGACAGAAGCCCAGCATTTT. It encodes CATSRTGTEAQHF.

The chain carries TRBV28 and TRBJ2-1; no firm D call. The V and J ends lost 5 bases and 7 bases respectively, with 15 bases between them. This CDR3 has 14 amino acids. Per germline, CDR1 MDHEN and CDR2 SYDVKM. The CDR3 sequence: CASSRQGFFNEQFF. CDR3 DNA: TGTGCCAGCAGTCGACAAGGCTTTTTTAATGAGCAGTTCTTC.

The chain links TRBV28 to TRBJ1-2; D unclear. This CDR3 region has 12 residues. V lost 2 bases and J lost 5, with 6 bases in between. Per germline, CDR1 MDHEN and CDR2 SYDVKM. The CDR3 spells CASSLNRYGYTF. CDR3 DNA sequence: TGTGCCAGCAGTTTAAACAGATATGGCTACACCTTC.

This chain joins TRBV28 and TRBJ1-5; D call uncertain. Trimming removed 4 bases from V and 6 bases from J, with 7 bases in between. Per germline, CDR1 MDHEN and CDR2 SYDVKM. The CDR3 runs 12 residues. The CDR3 nucleotides read TGTGCCAGCAGTTACCAGACTCAGCCCCAGCATTTT. As protein: CASSYQTQPQHF. Full variable domain (outside the CDR3, taken from reference TRBV28 and TRBJ1-5): DVKVTQSSRYLVKRTGEKVFLECVQDMDHENMFWYRQDPGLGLRLIYFSYDVKMKEKGDIPEGYSVSREKKERFSLILESASTNQTSMYLCASSYQTQPQHFGDGTRLSIL.

This clone has a single count. This rearrangement joins TRBV7-2 to TRBJ1-2; maybe TRBD1 (5 bases). V lost 4 bases to trimming and J lost 4 bases, with 16 bases between them. Germline V gene sequence: CDR1 SGHTA, CDR2 FQGNSA. CDR3 length: 15 amino acids. The CDR3 sequence is CASSSYPGGTYGYTF. DNA of the CDR3: TGTGCCAGCAGCTCCTACCCCGGGGGGACCTATGGCTACACCTTC.

The V and J genes are TRBV19 and TRBJ2-6, with D unclear. V was shortened by 6 bases and J by 2 bases, with 5 bases between the two germline ends. Germline loops: CDR1 LNHDA, CDR2 SQIVND (reference sequence). This CDR3 has 13 amino acids. The chain's CDR3 is CASRDTGANVLTF. Here the CDR3 DNA reads TGTGCCAGTAGAGATACTGGGGCCAACGTCCTGACTTTC. Based on the CDR3 plus reference TRBV19 and TRBJ2-6, the full variable domain is DGGITQSPKYLFRKEGQNVTLSCEQNLNHDAMYWYRQDPGQGLRLIYYSQIVNDFQKGDIAEGYSVSREKKESFPLTVTSAQKNPTAFYLCASRDTGANVLTFGAGSRLTVL.

V is TRBV19 and J is TRBJ2-7; TRBD1 aligns across 8 bases. J gave up 3 bases and V 3 bases, and 10 bases lay outside the gene matches. Germline V CDR1 and CDR2: LNHDA, SQIVND (reference sequence). The CDR3 is 16 residues long. CDR3 sequence: CASSIGLRDRGYEQYF. The CDR3, as DNA: TGTGCCAGTAGTATTGGCCTCCGTGACAGGGGCTACGAGCAGTACTTC.

The table lists this clone with a count of one. The chain has TRBV30 and TRBJ1-5; tentative D call: TRBD1 (5 bases). The CDR3 sequence is 14 residues long. Germline V gene data show CDR1 as GTSNPN and CDR2 as SVGIG (reference sequence). Between the trimmed V and J ends, which lost 2 bases and 0 bases, there was a span of 8 bases. CDR3 loop: CAWSRGYSNQPQHF. The DNA for the CDR3 is TGTGCCTGGAGTCGGGGGTATAGCAATCAGCCCCAGCATTTT.

The J gene is TRBJ2-3, the V gene TRBV25-1, with D perhaps TRBD2 (5 bases). The germline CDR1 and CDR2 sequences are MGHDK and SYGVNS. Trimming removed 6 bases at V and 6 bases at J, with 16 bases between. The CDR3 contains 14 residues. The CDR3 DNA reads as TGTGCCAGCAGCGCGGACCAATGGGAGGATACGCAGTATTTT. Its protein product is CASSADQWEDTQYF. Combining the CDR3 with reference TRBV25-1 and TRBJ2-3 gives the whole variable domain EADIYQTPRYLVIGTGKKITLECSQTMGHDKMYWYQQDPGMELHLIHYSYGVNSTEKGDLSSESTVSRIRTEHFPLTLESARPSHTSQYLCASSADQWEDTQYFGPGTRLTVL.

The chain recombines TRBV2 with TRBJ2-2; 7 bases map to TRBD1. This CDR3 is 16 amino acids long. CDR1 is SNHLY, CDR2 FYNNEI, per germline. The V gene end was trimmed by 4 bases and the J gene end by 4 bases; junction bases not matched to a gene: 9. This CDR3 reads CASSATDRVSTGELFF. The CDR3 nucleotides are TGTGCCAGCAGTGCCACCGACAGGGTTTCCACCGGGGAGCTGTTTTTT.

The V and J genes are TRBV19 and TRBJ2-5, with 8 bases identical to TRBD1. The V segment lost 3 bases and the J segment 4 bases; nucleotides outside the gene matches: 7. In germline, CDR1 is LNHDA, CDR2 SQIVND (reference sequence). The CDR3 consists of 15 residues. The CDR3 spells CASSMNAGGAETQYF. The DNA for the CDR3 is TGTGCCAGTAGTATGAACGCAGGGGGCGCAGAGACCCAGTACTTC.

The V call is TRBV11-3, the J call TRBJ2-2, with TRBD2 as a possible D gene (5 bases). V was cut by 5 bases and J by 1 base, with 5 bases left in between. Germline loops: CDR1 SGHNT, CDR2 YENEEA. CDR3 length: 13 amino acids. CDR3: CASSEGNTGELFF. The CDR3 DNA follows: TGTGCCAGCAGCGAGGGGAACACCGGGGAGCTGTTTTTT.

The V gene is TRBV29-1, the J gene TRBJ1-1; 7 positions match TRBD1. Germline CDR1 is SQVTM and CDR2 is ANQGSEA. The CDR3 is 14 amino acids. V was pared by 5 bases and J by 0 bases, with 6 bases of the junction left unmatched. The chain's CDR3 is CSVQTGAVNTEAFF. The CDR3 coding sequence is TGCAGCGTTCAAACAGGGGCTGTGAACACTGAAGCTTTCTTT.

V is TRBV30 and J is TRBJ1-4; 12 bases are shared with TRBD1. The CDR3 totals 15 residues. The V and J ends lost 2 bases and 8 bases, in that order; junction bases with no gene match: 6. Germline assignment: CDR1 GTSNPN and CDR2 SVGIG (reference sequence). In nucleotides, the CDR3 is TGTGCCTGGAGTACCGGGACAGGGGGCGGAGAAAAACTGTTTTTT. This translates into CAWSTGTGGGEKLFF.

The J gene is TRBJ2-7, the V gene TRBV5-6; TRBD1 might be the D (6 bases). This CDR3 contains 14 residues. The germline gives CDR1 SGHDT, CDR2 YYEEEE. The V gene lost 4 bases and the J gene lost 3 bases, with 14 bases spanning the gap. The CDR3 sequence: CASSSRDTYYEQYF. The CDR3 bases are TGTGCCAGCAGCAGCCGGGACACGTACTACGAGCAGTACTTC.

The V gene is TRBV7-6, the J gene TRBJ2-6; the D is unclear. V was clipped by 2 bases and J by 0 bases, with 11 bases between them. From germline, CDR1 is SGHVS and CDR2 FNYEAQ. This CDR3 contains 17 residues. The CDR3 DNA is TGTGCCAGCAGCTTAACGGTGATAAGCTCTGGGGCCAACGTCCTGACTTTC. Residues: CASSLTVISSGANVLTF.